Given below is one TCR beta chain in context. It has no known antigen specificity. No base quality values were provided; no much bigger clone lies one nucleotide off. Whole blood was collected in K2EDTA tubes by collaborating institutions according to the institutions' own protocols. For TCRbeta analysis, collaborators shipped samples in one of three forms: frozen whole blood, isolated PBMCs, or DNA extracted from either of those sample types. These data come from a study of blood T cell repertoires in COVID-19 (dated by TCRdb to the early 2020s). Study-level background: The collaborator samples originated in the United States, Italy and Spain and spanned the acute and convalescent phases of COVID-19. The samples were drawn from the first 160 participants of the ongoing ImmuneRACE study and from 950 to 1,500 subjects provided by 6 global collaborators. Where available, HLA class I and class II types were obtained from metadata supplied by the sample provider rather than from assay-based typing. Subjects who had been exposed to COVID-19, were actively infected with it, or had recovered from it provided the deeply sampled blood TCRbeta repertoires that made up the dataset. Nearly every sample came with metadata listing a de-identified subject ID, COVID-19 status, age in years and sex. The material from the prospective study consisted of cDNA or gDNA derived from T cells, B-cell-depleted T cells, or PBMCs. A freely available public database, intended as a resource for researchers studying the immune response to SARS-CoV-2, is where the repertoires were released. Study-wide findings and limitations: How much clinical and demographic metadata was included differed by source and by participant, and the metadata was provided uncurated.

TCRbeta CDR3 regions were amplified from genomic DNA using the immunoSEQ Assay, a bias-controlled multiplex PCR. In the authors' own workflow: The number of nucleated cells in each sample was estimated by amplification of reference gene primers within the assay. Sequence reads were collapsed and filtered to measure the absolute abundance of every unique TCRbeta CDR3 rearrangement. For each sample, productive Simpson clonality was calculated as the square root of Simpson's diversity index across productive rearrangements. This is the immuneACCESS table as TCRdb keeps it, with only in-frame sequences that have V and J called. A part of the clones is gone; compared with another copy, unresolved V genes explain less than half, and the rest is unexplained. That table supplies the V and J calls and clone size; D and trimming were determined from the DNA. The sample table contains 150,000 to 200,000 clones; only one count was recorded for 70% to 90% of them. Around 6.6% of the sample rests with the top ten.

Measured from the cysteine to the phenylalanine, the CDR3 is 19 residues long. Only CDR3 DNA is held: 57 bases, read in frame from base 1. Sequencing was done on a sample of peripheral blood. The chain links TRBV21-1 with TRBJ1-1; TRBD1 is the table's D call and was not checked against the DNA. TRBV21-1 is classified as a pseudogene. This clonotype was obtained from a man aged 50 to 60 with active or convalescent COVID-19. The CDR3 protein sequence reads: CASSKVKTGGNLLETEAFF. The bases read TGTGCCAGCAGCAAAGTTAAGACAGGGGGCAATCTCTTGGAGACTGAAGCTTTCTTT.